One and the same sample provided the 22 T cell receptor beta chains below, sequenced in a study of blood T cells in healthy people across ages (dated by TCRdb to about 2015). Libraries were built with 5' RACE. Instrument used: Illumina HiSeq 2500. A second PCR of about 7 to 12 cycles was run with a J-beta primer mix and a sample-barcoded 5' primer. TCRdb reprocessing: public reads trimmed at Q25 with fastp, clones called with MiXCR, in-frame beta chains kept. Here each entry gathers all rows of one CDR3 protein and keeps the most common genes and DNA. Present in this sample are 780,000 or so distinct CDR3 sequences, 56% of which were seen just once. The top ten clonotypes cover roughly 25% of the sample. Sequenced: blood. These receptors originate from a man aged 35 to 55 in good health.

This chain connects TRBV11-2 to TRBJ2-3; the match to TRBD2 covers 9 bases. The J segment lost 4 bases and the V segment lost 3 bases, leaving 5 bases of the junction unmatched. Germline V CDR1 and CDR2: SGHAT, FQNNGV. This CDR3 has 15 residues. CDR3 protein: CASSFRIAGADTQYF. CDR3 DNA: TGTGCCAGCAGCTTTCGAATAGCGGGAGCAGATACGCAGTATTTT.

This clonotype was seen only a few times. The chain uses TRBV4-3 and TRBJ2-7; 8 bases are a match to TRBD2. The CDR3 is made up of 15 amino acids. V trimming: 0 bases; J trimming: 6 bases; junction bases outside the gene matches: 7. CDR1 is LGHNA and CDR2 is YSLEER in the germline V gene. CDR3 nucleotides: TGCGCCAGCAGCCAAGAAGCGGGGGCCCCGCGCGAGCAGTACTTC. As protein: CASSQEAGAPREQYF.

This clonotype was counted between two and nine times. The chain couples TRBV7-9 to TRBJ2-7; 9 nucleotides align to TRBD2. Germline values: CDR1 SEHNR, CDR2 FQNEAQ (reference sequence). The J segment lost 6 bases and the V segment lost 5 bases, leaving 8 bases of the junction unmatched. The CDR3 covers 14 residues. The CDR3 DNA sequence: TGTGCCAGCAGCCCCTTAGCGGGAGTTTTCGAGCAGTACTTC. It translates to CASSPLAGVFEQYF.

Written as DNA, the CDR3 is TGTGCCAGCAGCACCGGGGCAGCAAAAGAGACCCAGTACTTC. Amino acids: CASSTGAAKETQYF. This chain connects TRBV12-3 or TRBV12-4 to TRBJ2-7; D may match TRBD1 or TRBD2 (5 bases each). TRBJ2-5 matches the DNA end more closely, so the J call is doubtful. CDR3 length: 14 amino acids.

The sample holds a few counts of this clonotype. The chain combines TRBV29-1 with TRBJ2-7; tentatively, D is TRBD2 (5 bases). Germline CDR1 reads SQVTM; CDR2 reads ANQGSEA. There are 16 residues in the CDR3. The V end lost 0 bases, the J end lost 3 bases, and 18 bases lay between the germline ends. The CDR3 spells CSVEDPALKGVYEQYF. Here the CDR3 DNA reads TGCAGCGTTGAAGATCCGGCCTTGAAGGGAGTCTACGAGCAGTACTTC.

This clonotype was seen at least ten times. This chain connects TRBV13 to TRBJ2-6, with D perhaps TRBD1 (6 bases). Between the trimmed V and J ends, which lost 2 bases and 4 bases, there was a span of 15 bases. Germline loops: CDR1 PRHDT, CDR2 FYEKMQ (reference sequence). The CDR3 covers 17 residues. CDR3 loop: CASSLLEQGSGANVLTF. CDR3 DNA: TGTGCCAGCAGCTTACTAGAACAGGGTTCCGGGGCCAACGTCCTGACTTTC.

This clonotype came up a few times. The V gene is TRBV7-8, the J gene TRBJ1-2; a possible D gene is TRBD1 (5 bases). The CDR3 covers 14 residues. The V gene's germline CDR1 is SGHVS and CDR2 FQNEAQ. The ends were cut back, 5 bases at V and 3 bases at J, with 13 bases in the middle. CDR3 loop: CASSPGTEHYGYTF. As DNA, the CDR3 is TGTGCCAGCAGCCCTGGGACCGAGCACTATGGCTACACCTTC.

V gene TRBV6-5 combines with J gene TRBJ2-3, with a weak D call TRBD2 (5 bases). The germline V gene has CDR1 MNHEY and CDR2 SVGAGI. There are 15 residues in the CDR3. V was pared by 7 bases and J by 1 base, with 15 bases between. CDR3 loop: CASTYGRAGTDTQYF. DNA for the CDR3: TGTGCCAGCACCTACGGAAGAGCGGGCACAGATACGCAGTATTTT.

The sample holds a few counts of this clonotype. The chain uses TRBV9 and TRBJ2-5; a possible D gene is TRBD2 (6 bases). The V and J ends lost 0 bases and 5 bases respectively, with 14 bases between them. The CDR3 extends over 15 amino acids. Germline V CDR1 and CDR2: SGDLS, YYNGEE. CDR3 DNA: TGTGCCAGCAGCGTAGCAAGCGGGCATGGGGAGACCCAGTACTTC. Encoded protein: CASSVASGHGETQYF.

V gene TRBV25-1 combines with J gene TRBJ1-2; D is unclear. V lost 4 bases and J lost 7, with 7 bases in between. This CDR3 contains 11 residues. Per the germline V gene, CDR1 is MGHDK and CDR2 is SYGVNS. DNA for the CDR3: TGTGCCAGCAGTGTGCAGTCTGGCTACACCTTC. Translating it yields CASSVQSGYTF.

J is TRBJ2-2 and V is TRBV9, with TRBD1 matching 7 bases. After removal of 0 bases from V and 4 bases from J, the junction contained 3 bases not matched to a gene. This CDR3 region has 15 residues. Germline assignment: CDR1 SGDLS and CDR2 YYNGEE. CDR3: CASSVAPGGTGELFF. CDR3 sequence (DNA): TGTGCCAGCAGCGTAGCCCCAGGGGGCACCGGGGAGCTGTTTTTT.

This clonotype was seen a handful of times. The V call is TRBV29-1, the J call TRBJ2-7; unclear D gene. The CDR3 has 13 residues. CDR1 and CDR2 (germline): SQVTM, ANQGSEA. The V end was cut by 5 bases, the J end by 5 bases, with 16 bases between. CDR3 DNA sequence: TGCAGCGTTATGAGGAGTCGAGCCAACGAGCAGTACTTC. Translation: CSVMRSRANEQYF.

CDR3 protein: CASSGISDTQYF. The CDR3 coding sequence is TGTGCCAGCAGTGGAATAAGTGATACGCAGTATTTT. The chain uses TRBV6-1 and TRBJ2-3; D is unresolved. Trimming removed 4 bases from V and 6 bases from J, with 8 bases in between. The germline CDR1 and CDR2 sequences are MNHNS and SASEGT. There are 12 residues in the CDR3.

The V gene is TRBV11-2, the J gene TRBJ2-5, with D uncertain. Per the germline V gene, CDR1 is SGHAT and CDR2 is FQNNGV. V was pared by 2 bases and J by 5 bases, with 12 bases between. There are 14 residues in the CDR3. The CDR3 sequence is CASSLMLSEETQYF. CDR3 bases: TGTGCCAGCAGCTTAATGTTGAGCGAGGAGACCCAGTACTTC. Combining the CDR3 with reference TRBV11-2 and TRBJ2-5 gives the whole variable domain EAGVAQSPRYKIIEKRQSVAFWCNPISGHATLYWYQQILGQGPKLLIQFQNNGVVDDSQLPKDRFSAERLKGVDSTLKIQPAKLEDSAVYLCASSLMLSEETQYFGPGTRLLVL.

The V and J genes are TRBV12-3 or TRBV12-4 and TRBJ1-1; 9 positions match TRBD1. After removal of 6 bases from V and 3 bases from J, the junction contained 11 bases not matched to a gene. This CDR3 contains 16 residues. CDR3 sequence reads: CASSSLPTGGYTEAFF. The CDR3 coding sequence is TGTGCCAGCAGCTCATTACCGACAGGGGGGTACACTGAAGCTTTCTTT.

The chain uses TRBV7-2 and TRBJ1-2, with D hard to call. Germline-derived CDR1 and CDR2 are SGHTA and FQGNSA. This CDR3 has 12 amino acids. V was clipped by 2 bases and J by 7 bases, with 8 bases between them. The CDR3 reads CASSLYLRGYTF. Written as DNA, the CDR3 is TGTGCCAGCAGCTTATACTTACGTGGCTACACCTTC. Based on the CDR3 plus reference TRBV7-2 and TRBJ1-2, the full variable domain is GAGVSQSPSNKVTEKGKDVELRCDPISGHTALYWYRQSLGQGLEFLIYFQGNSAPDKSGLPSDRFSAERTGGSVSTLTIQRTQQEDSAVYLCASSLYLRGYTFGSGTRLTVV.

This clonotype was found a few times. The chain carries TRBV28 and TRBJ2-1; D not resolved. The V gene's germline CDR1 is MDHEN and CDR2 SYDVKM. This CDR3 has 14 amino acids. V was pared by 3 bases and J by 4 bases, with 10 bases between. In DNA, the CDR3 is TGTGCCAGCAGTTTGAGATCGGTTTACAATGAGCAGTTCTTC. Encoded protein: CASSLRSVYNEQFF.

The rearrangement uses TRBV12-3 or TRBV12-4 and TRBJ1-1, with D possibly matching TRBD1 (6 bases). CDR3 length: 17 residues. The ends were cut back, 3 bases at V and 3 bases at J, with 20 bases in the middle. In DNA, the CDR3 is TGTGCCAGCAGTTTCAGGCGGGGGGCTTTTGTTTACACTGAAGCTTTCTTT. It codes for CASSFRRGAFVYTEAFF.

This clonotype was seen more than once but under ten times. This rearrangement joins TRBV5-1 to TRBJ2-3; TRBD2 agrees at 8 bases. The CDR3 contains 16 residues. CDR1 is SGHRS and CDR2 is YFSETQ in the germline V gene. V was clipped by 0 bases and J by 7 bases; unmatched bases: 10. CDR3 in amino acids: CASSLALAGSRNTQYF. The CDR3 DNA is TGCGCCAGCAGCTTGGCCCTAGCGGGCTCTCGGAATACGCAGTATTTT.

The sample holds a few counts of this clonotype. J is TRBJ2-3 and V is TRBV7-2; D is unclear. The CDR3 runs 14 residues. Deletions cut 5 bases from V and 3 bases from J, with 12 bases between. Germline CDR1 is SGHTA and CDR2 is FQGNSA. CDR3 in amino acids: CASSRPPRTDTQYF. Written as DNA, the CDR3 is TGTGCCAGCAGCCGCCCCCCTCGTACAGATACGCAGTATTTT. Variable domain in full (rest from reference TRBV7-2 and TRBJ2-3): GAGVSQSPSNKVTEKGKDVELRCDPISGHTALYWYRQSLGQGLEFLIYFQGNSAPDKSGLPSDRFSAERTGGSVSTLTIQRTQQEDSAVYLCASSRPPRTDTQYFGPGTRLTVL.

The sample holds one count of this clonotype. The chain combines TRBV20-1 with TRBJ2-1, with 7 bases matching TRBD2. CDR1 DFQATT and CDR2 SNEGSKA come from the germline V gene (reference sequence). With V trimmed by 3 bases and J by 10 bases, 3 bases remained unmatched. The CDR3 is 11 residues long. In DNA, the CDR3 is TGCAGTGCTAGGGGGGGGGACGAGCAGTTCTTC. Translating gives CSARGGDEQFF.

The gene calls are TRBV6-2 or TRBV6-3 and TRBJ2-7; 15 bases are a match to TRBD2. Looked up from germline, CDR1 is MNHEY and CDR2 is SVGEGT. With 5 bases clipped from V and 6 bases from J, the junction kept 8 bases outside the gene matches. The CDR3 totals 16 residues. The CDR3: CASSPWTSGRAREQYF. The CDR3 bases are TGTGCCAGCAGTCCGTGGACTAGCGGGAGGGCGCGCGAGCAGTACTTC.